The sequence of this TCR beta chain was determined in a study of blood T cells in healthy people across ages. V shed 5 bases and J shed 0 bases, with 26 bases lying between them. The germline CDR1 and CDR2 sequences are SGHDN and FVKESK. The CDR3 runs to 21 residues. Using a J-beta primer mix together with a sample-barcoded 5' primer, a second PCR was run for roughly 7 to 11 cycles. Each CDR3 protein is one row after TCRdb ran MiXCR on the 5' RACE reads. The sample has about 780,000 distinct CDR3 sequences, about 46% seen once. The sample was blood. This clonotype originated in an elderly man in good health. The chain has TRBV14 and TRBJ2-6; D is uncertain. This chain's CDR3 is CASSKDGVRRYSYSGANVLTF. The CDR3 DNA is TGTGCCAGCAGCAAGGACGGCGTCCGTAGATACTCTTACTCTGGGGCCAACGTCCTGACTTTC. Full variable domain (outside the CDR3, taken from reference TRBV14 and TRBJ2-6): EAGVTQFPSHSVIEKGQTVTLRCDPISGHDNLYWYRRVMGKEIKFLLHFVKESKQDESGMPNNRFLAERTGGTYSTLKVQPAELEDSGVYFCASSKDGVRRYSYSGANVLTFGAGSRLTVL.